The 8 T cell receptor beta chains in this list originate from one sample, sequenced in a study of T cells in Graves' hyperthyroidism and ophthalmopathy. Regions amplified from RNA transcripts were the TCR beta CDR3 regions. A first-round RT-PCR of the TCR CDR3 used the HTBI primer set. Each CDR3 protein gets one entry after TCRdb re-called the multiplex PCR reads with MiXCR. The table shows 400,000 to 600,000 distinct CDR3 sequences, with roughly 15% occurring only once. Sequenced material: blood. The receptor source for this set is a woman in her twenties or thirties with Graves' ophthalmopathy.

The chain employs TRBV5-6 and TRBJ1-6, with D maybe TRBD1 (5 bases). V dropped 3 bases and J dropped 5 bases, with 18 bases sitting between them. This CDR3 region has 17 residues. From germline, CDR1 is SGHDT and CDR2 YYEEEE. The CDR3 spells CASSSSRGGFHNSPLHF. The CDR3 DNA reads as TGTGCCAGCAGCTCCTCAAGGGGTGGTTTTCATAATTCACCCCTCCACTTT.

This clonotype came up a few times. The chain combines TRBV7-2 with TRBJ1-1; no clear D. Germline V gene sequence: CDR1 SGHTA, CDR2 FQGNSA. CDR3 length equals 14 residues. V lost 5 bases and J lost 3, with 13 bases in between. For the CDR3, the DNA is TGTGCCAGCAGCCCCATTGGGGAAGACACTGAAGCTTTCTTT. The encoded protein is CASSPIGEDTEAFF.

At least ten counts were recorded for this clonotype. The chain couples TRBV7-2 to TRBJ2-7, with D possibly being TRBD2 (5 bases). V dropped 1 base and J dropped 4 bases, with 8 bases sitting between them. The germline V gene has CDR1 SGHTA and CDR2 FQGNSA. This CDR3 region has 13 residues. The CDR3 bases are TGTGCCAGCAGCTTAGGGAGGCAGTACGAGCAGTACTTC. Its translation: CASSLGRQYEQYF.

This clonotype was observed many times. CDR3 nucleotides: TGTGCCAGCAGCTACCTTCTAGCGGGAGCTCGCGAGCAGTACTTC. It yields the protein CASSYLLAGAREQYF. The chain is built from TRBV7-2 and TRBJ2-7, with 10 nucleotides matching TRBD2. Trimming took 4 bases from V and 6 from J; bases not matched to a gene: 9. The CDR3 is 15 residues long. From germline, CDR1 is SGHTA and CDR2 FQGNSA.

This chain links TRBV5-5 with TRBJ2-7; 7 bases match TRBD1. With V trimmed by 1 base and J by 4 bases, 2 bases remained unmatched. The CDR3 runs to 13 residues. The germline CDR1 and CDR2 sequences are SGHKS and YYEKEE (reference sequence). CDR3 sequence: CASSLKGAYEQYF. The DNA for the CDR3 is TGTGCCAGCAGCTTGAAGGGGGCTTACGAGCAGTACTTC.

This clonotype has at least ten counts. The rearrangement joins TRBV3-1 to TRBJ1-2, with a weak D call TRBD1 (5 bases). V was shortened by 1 base and J by 5 bases, with 11 bases between the two germline ends. The CDR3 sequence is 14 residues long. CDR1 is LGHDT, CDR2 YNNKEL, per germline (reference sequence). In DNA, the CDR3 is TGTGCCAGCAGCCAAGGCAGGGCGGAGTATGGCTACACCTTC. This translates into CASSQGRAEYGYTF. Complete variable domain (other parts from reference TRBV3-1 and TRBJ1-2): DTAVSQTPKYLVTQMGNDKSIKCEQNLGHDTMYWYKQDSKKFLKIMFSYNNKELIINETVPNRFSPKSPDKAHLNLHINSLELGDSAVYFCASSQGRAEYGYTFGSGTRLTVV.

This clonotype was detected a few times. The V and J genes are TRBV7-2 and TRBJ2-2; D gene ambiguous. Germline V gene sequence: CDR1 SGHTA, CDR2 FQGNSA. The CDR3 length is 13 residues. V lost 3 bases and J lost 4, with 6 bases in between. CDR3 sequence: CASSLTPTGELFF. DNA of the CDR3: TGTGCCAGCAGCTTGACCCCCACCGGGGAGCTGTTTTTT.

The chain employs TRBV7-6 and TRBJ1-6; D is possibly TRBD1 (6 bases). CDR3 length equals 13 residues. V was clipped by 5 bases and J by 8 bases, with 10 bases between them. CDR1 SGHVS and CDR2 FNYEAQ come from the germline V gene. The CDR3 DNA follows: TGTGCCAGCAGCCCCGACAGGCATTCACCCCTCCACTTT. This gives the protein CASSPDRHSPLHF.